The 25 T cell receptor beta chains below come from one sample, sequenced in a study of T cells in Graves' hyperthyroidism and ophthalmopathy (dated by TCRdb to the late 2010s). To prepare the library, multiplex PCR was applied. Reads for this sample came from an Illumina HiSeq 2000. TCR beta CDR3 regions were amplified from RNA transcripts. A first-round RT-PCR of the TCR CDR3 used the HTBI primer set with the Qiagen OneStep RT-PCR kit. The public reads were reprocessed in TCRdb via fastp at Q25 and MiXCR, keeping in-frame beta chains. Every CDR3 protein is listed once, alongside the most common genes and DNA of its rows. The sample table records under 650,000 distinct CDR3 sequences; under 20% of these occur just once. 3.8% of the sample is taken by the ten largest. The sample was blood. These receptors originate from a young woman with Graves' hyperthyroidism.

This clonotype was detected many times. The gene calls are TRBV29-1 and TRBJ1-1; no clear D. The germline V gene has CDR1 SQVTM and CDR2 ANQGSEA. The CDR3 sequence is 11 residues long. Trimming stripped 7 bases from V and 3 bases from J, with 9 bases between. The DNA of the CDR3 is TGCAGCGCCATAGATTACACTGAAGCTTTCTTT. Protein: CSAIDYTEAFF.

The sample holds many counts of this clonotype. J is TRBJ2-4 and V is TRBV28, with D maybe TRBD1 (5 bases). CDR1 and CDR2 from the germline V gene are MDHEN and SYDVKM. This CDR3 has 17 residues. V was shortened by 4 bases and J by 0 bases, with 16 bases between the two germline ends. Written as DNA, the CDR3 is TGTGCCAGCAGTTCAAATCCAACTCAGGGAGCCAAAAACATTCAGTACTTC. The encoded protein is CASSSNPTQGAKNIQYF.

This clonotype has ten or more counts. V gene TRBV20-1 combines with J gene TRBJ1-1, with D possibly being TRBD1 (6 bases). CDR3 length equals 13 residues. From germline, CDR1 is DFQATT and CDR2 SNEGSKA (reference sequence). The V and J ends lost 6 bases and 1 base respectively, with 12 bases between them. CDR3 in DNA: TGCAGTGCGCGGACAGACCCGAACACTGAAGCTTTCTTT. This codes for CSARTDPNTEAFF.

As to this clonotype: A much larger clone differs from this one at a single base, so this may be a read error. Likely a read error: the CDR3 ends without its conserved phenylalanine or tryptophan. This sequence joins TRBV2 and TRBJ1-2; 9 positions agree with TRBD1. Germline V lookup: CDR1 SNHLY, CDR2 FYNNEI. The CDR3 is 13 amino acids. J lost 4 bases, V lost 7 bases, and 4 bases had no gene match. This chain's CDR3 is CASNLQGAYGYTL. The CDR3 bases are TGTGCCAGCAACCTACAGGGGGCCTATGGCTACACCCTC.

This clonotype was counted many times. The chain carries TRBV7-9 and TRBJ2-3, with 11 bases identical to TRBD2. Germline V gene sequence: CDR1 SEHNR, CDR2 FQNEAQ (reference sequence). This CDR3 is 16 amino acids long. V trimming: 5 bases; J trimming: 0 bases; junction bases outside the gene matches: 4. CDR3 coding DNA: TGTGCCAGCAGCATTGGGACTAGCGGAAGCACAGATACGCAGTATTTT. It yields the protein CASSIGTSGSTDTQYF.

Here the CDR3 reads CASSESRWRQTSYEQYF. The CDR3 DNA reads TGTGCCAGCAGTGAATCAAGGTGGAGGCAAACCTCCTACGAGCAGTACTTC. The chain couples TRBV6-1 to TRBJ2-7, with D tentatively TRBD2 (5 bases). Trimming stripped 2 bases from V and 0 bases from J, with 17 bases between. The CDR3 extends over 17 amino acids. Germline CDR1 and CDR2: MNHNS and SASEGT.

The V gene is TRBV6-9, the J gene TRBJ2-1; unclear D gene. Trimming stripped 3 bases from V and 2 bases from J, with 14 bases between. This CDR3 has 16 residues. Germline V CDR1 and CDR2: MNHGY, SVAAGI. The CDR3 region has the DNA TGTGCCAGCAGTTACCCAGGAAGGGTACCCTACAATGAGCAGTTCTTC. Protein: CASSYPGRVPYNEQFF.

This clonotype appeared a few times. The chain has TRBV7-8 and TRBJ1-1; unclear D gene. The length of the CDR3 is 14 residues. Germline V gene data show CDR1 as SGHVS and CDR2 as FQNEAQ. V lost 5 bases, J lost 6 bases, and 16 bases lay in between. CDR3 sequence reads: CASSPQSLTSEAFF. The CDR3 nucleotides are TGTGCCAGCAGCCCACAGTCATTAACATCTGAAGCTTTCTTT.

This clonotype was seen at least ten times. The rearrangement joins TRBV30 to TRBJ1-5; D remains unclear. Trimming cost V 0 bases and J 3 bases, with 6 bases left between them. Looked up from germline, CDR1 is GTSNPN and CDR2 is SVGIG (reference sequence). The CDR3 is 13 amino acids. CDR3 amino acids: CAWSVRDNQPQHF. The CDR3 bases are TGTGCCTGGAGTGTACGAGACAATCAGCCCCAGCATTTT.

This clonotype was found many times. The chain uses TRBV12-3 or TRBV12-4 and TRBJ2-6, with D uncertain. The length of the CDR3 is 15 residues. Trimming removed 5 bases at V and 0 bases at J, with 8 bases between. CDR3 DNA: TGTGCCAGCAGTACGGACGGCTCTGGGGCCAACGTCCTGACTTTC. Translated: CASSTDGSGANVLTF.

The sample holds many counts of this clonotype. This chain links TRBV7-9 with TRBJ1-1; TRBD1 aligns across 7 bases. This CDR3 contains 15 residues. Germline values: CDR1 SEHNR, CDR2 FQNEAQ (reference sequence). J gave up 1 base and V 5 bases, and 7 bases lay outside the gene matches. The CDR3, as DNA: TGTGCCAGCAGCCTCCGACAGGGCGGGAACACTGAAGCTTTCTTT. It yields the protein CASSLRQGGNTEAFF.

With regard to this clonotype: It may be a read error: a sequence one base away is much more abundant. The genes are TRBV6-5 and TRBJ2-7; D possibly corresponds to TRBD1 (6 bases). V dropped 4 bases and J dropped 0 bases, with 13 bases sitting between them. The CDR3 totals 15 residues. Looked up from germline, CDR1 is MNHEY and CDR2 is SVGAGI. The CDR3 region has the DNA TGTGCCAGCAGTTGTTCGGGACATAACTCCTACGAGCAGTACTTC. Protein sequence: CASSCSGHNSYEQYF.

This clonotype has a count of ten or more. This sequence joins TRBV24-1 and TRBJ2-2; 9 nucleotides match TRBD1. The CDR3 runs to 15 residues. V lost 4 bases, J lost 7 bases, and 6 bases stayed unmatched. CDR1 and CDR2 (germline): KGHDR, SFDVKD. The CDR3: CATSEPGQGGGELFF. In nucleotides, the CDR3 is TGTGCCACCAGTGAACCGGGACAGGGAGGCGGGGAGCTGTTTTTT.

This clonotype was seen at least ten times. The chain is built from TRBV7-2 and TRBJ2-1; TRBD2 matches at 11 bases. V lost 0 bases, J lost 10 bases, and 8 bases stayed unmatched. This CDR3 has 16 residues. Germline V CDR1 and CDR2: SGHTA, FQGNSA. DNA for the CDR3: TGTGCCAGCAGCTTAGCGCTAACTAGCGGGAGCAGGGAGCAGTTCTTC. Its protein product is CASSLALTSGSREQFF.

This clonotype was counted at least ten times. The chain has TRBV20-1 and TRBJ2-3; TRBD2 matches at 7 bases. This CDR3 spans 14 amino acids. Germline CDR1 reads DFQATT; CDR2 reads SNEGSKA (reference sequence). Trimming took 8 bases from V and 4 from J; bases not matched to a gene: 12. CDR3 DNA sequence: TGCAGTCCAGGTGGCGGGAGTTTGGCAGATACGCAGTATTTT. This gives the protein CSPGGGSLADTQYF.

This clonotype has a count of ten or more. The V call is TRBV2, the J call TRBJ2-7, with 10 nucleotides matching TRBD2. J gave up 3 bases and V 6 bases, and 8 bases lay outside the gene matches. Germline CDR1 and CDR2: SNHLY and FYNNEI. This CDR3 contains 15 residues. CDR3 in amino acids: CASSVSGRALYEQYF. CDR3 nucleotide sequence: TGTGCCAGCAGCGTAAGCGGGAGGGCCCTCTACGAGCAGTACTTC.

The sample holds many counts of this clonotype. The chain couples TRBV11-2 to TRBJ2-5, with 7 bases matching TRBD1. CDR1 SGHAT and CDR2 FQNNGV come from the germline V gene. After removal of 4 bases from V and 1 base from J, the junction contained 6 bases not matched to a gene. The CDR3 has 15 amino acids. Written as DNA, the CDR3 is TGTGCCAGCAGCTGGACAGGCAACGCCCAAGAGACCCAGTACTTC. This translates into CASSWTGNAQETQYF. Supplemented by reference TRBV11-2 and TRBJ2-5, the full variable domain reads EAGVAQSPRYKIIEKRQSVAFWCNPISGHATLYWYQQILGQGPKLLIQFQNNGVVDDSQLPKDRFSAERLKGVDSTLKIQPAKLEDSAVYLCASSWTGNAQETQYFGPGTRLLVL.

This clonotype occurred many times. This chain joins TRBV30 and TRBJ2-3, with 9 bases aligning to TRBD1. CDR3 length: 15 amino acids. The germline CDR1 and CDR2 sequences are GTSNPN and SVGIG (reference sequence). CDR3 in amino acids: CARSGTGPSTDTQYF. In nucleotides, the CDR3 is TGTGCTCGCTCCGGGACAGGGCCTAGCACAGATACGCAGTATTTT. The whole variable domain, filled in from reference TRBV30 and TRBJ2-3, reads SQTIHQWPATLVQPVGSPLSLECTVEGTSNPNLYWYRQAAGRGLQLLFYSVGIGQISSEVPQNLSASRPQDRQFILSSKKLLLSDSGFYLCARSGTGPSTDTQYFGPGTRLTVL.

J is TRBJ2-1 and V is TRBV12-3 or TRBV12-4, with D perhaps matching TRBD2 (6 bases). The ends were cut back, 4 bases at V and 9 bases at J, with 13 bases in the middle. The CDR3 spans 13 residues. CDR3 sequence reads: CASSSYRGTEQFF. In DNA form, the CDR3 reads TGTGCCAGCAGTTCTTACCGCGGGACTGAGCAGTTCTTC.

This clonotype was counted only a few times. V gene TRBV18 combines with J gene TRBJ1-2; TRBD1 matches at 7 bases. This CDR3 region has 10 residues. J lost 14 bases, V lost 6 bases, and 6 bases had no gene match. Germline assignment: CDR1 KGHSH and CDR2 LQKENI. The CDR3 loop reads CASSLDRETF. As DNA, the CDR3 is TGTGCCAGCTCCCTTGACAGGGAGACCTTC.

The sample holds a few counts of this clonotype. The rearrangement joins TRBV6-1 to TRBJ2-7; D is unclear. The CDR3 totals 14 residues. Germline V CDR1 and CDR2: MNHNS, SASEGT. V gave up 10 bases and J gave up 4 bases, with 20 bases separating them. The CDR3 is CATSIEARNYEQYF. The CDR3 bases are TGTGCCACCAGCATTGAGGCTAGGAATTACGAGCAGTACTTC.

This clonotype was counted only a few times. The chain carries TRBV20-1 and TRBJ2-1; D uncertain. Trimming took 0 bases from V and 0 from J, leaving 15 bases between them. Germline CDR1 reads DFQATT; CDR2 reads SNEGSKA (reference sequence). The CDR3 is made up of 17 amino acids. CDR3 protein: CSARDRKPASSYNEQFF. In DNA form, the CDR3 reads TGCAGTGCTAGAGATCGAAAGCCCGCGAGCTCCTACAATGAGCAGTTCTTC.

This sequence joins TRBV28 and TRBJ1-2; D not certain. CDR3 length: 14 residues. Germline assignment: CDR1 MDHEN and CDR2 SYDVKM. V was clipped by 2 bases and J by 2 bases, with 9 bases between them. DNA for the CDR3: TGTGCCAGCAGTTTACCGGGAACCAACTATGGCTACACCTTC. Translating it yields CASSLPGTNYGYTF.

This clonotype turned up a few times. DNA of the CDR3: TGTGCCAGCAGTTTATTACAGGGCGGGAGGGAGACCCAGTACTTC. Amino acids: CASSLLQGGRETQYF. The chain uses TRBV27 and TRBJ2-5; 8 nucleotides align to TRBD2. Germline V gives CDR1 MNHEY, CDR2 SMNVEV (reference sequence). The CDR3 extends over 15 amino acids. J gave up 5 bases and V 1 base, and 6 bases lay outside the gene matches.

This clonotype was found many times. This chain joins TRBV2 and TRBJ1-6; TRBD1 matches 9 bases. After removal of 6 bases from V and 7 bases from J, the junction contained 7 bases not matched to a gene. Germline loops: CDR1 SNHLY, CDR2 FYNNEI. This CDR3 comprises 15 residues. The CDR3 DNA sequence: TGTGCCAGCAGCAGGACAGGGGAGACCAATTCACCCCTCCACTTT. Residues: CASSRTGETNSPLHF.